The sequence of this T cell receptor beta chain was determined in a study of pediatric ulcerative colitis. Germline CDR1 SGHVS, CDR2 FQNEAQ. Trimming shortened V by 5 bases and J by 8 bases, and 12 bases separated the two germline ends. This CDR3 comprises 12 residues. Assay used: immunoSEQ multiplex PCR; TCRdb lists only in-frame clones, some missing. This repertoire shows 30,000 to 45,000 clones, over 80% found once; its top ten account for approximately 25%. The count of this clone is one. Sequences were obtained from blood. The sequence derives from a girl aged 10 to 17 with moderate ulcerative colitis. The genes are TRBV7-8 and TRBJ1-1; D call uncertain. This CDR3 is CASSPSDGEAFF. In nucleotides, the CDR3 is TGTGCCAGCAGCCCTTCAGACGGGGAAGCTTTCTTT. Based on the CDR3 plus reference TRBV7-8 and TRBJ1-1, the full variable domain is GAGVSQSPRYKVAKRGQDVALRCDPISGHVSLFWYQQALGQGPEFLTYFQNEAQLDKSGLPSDRFFAERPEGSVSTLKIQRTQQEDSAVYLCASSPSDGEAFFGQGTRLTVV.